These 2 T cell receptor beta chains share one sample of origin, sequenced in a study of CD8+ T cells in alopecia areata. RNA extraction and reverse transcription yielded cDNA as sequencing template. Repertoires were generated with immunoSEQ multiplex PCR, while TCRdb's copy carries only in-frame clones and drops some. The sample yields approximately 210,000 clones, 64% seen once. As to treatment: oral pan-JAK inhibitor, 5-10 mg twice daily. This specimen was CD4+ T cells sorted from blood, taken at week 4, from a patient treated with tofacitinib. These receptors were collected from a human donor with alopecia areata.

The V gene is TRBV6-5, the J gene TRBJ2-7; 10 bases are a match to TRBD1. Trimming took 6 bases from V and 6 from J; bases not matched to a gene: 8. This CDR3 spans 14 amino acids. Germline V lookup: CDR1 MNHEY, CDR2 SVGAGI. The CDR3 DNA sequence: TGTGCCAGCAGGTCCCCGGGGACAGGGGTCGAGCAGTACTTC. This codes for CASRSPGTGVEQYF.

The CDR3 DNA reads TGCAGCGTTGTTGGCCTGGCCAAAGAGACCCAGTACTTC. It is translated as CSVVGLAKETQYF. This sequence joins TRBV29-1 and TRBJ2-5; D is ambiguous. V lost 4 bases and J lost 3, with 12 bases in between. There are 13 residues in the CDR3. CDR1 SQVTM and CDR2 ANQGSEA come from the germline V gene.